Included here is one T cell receptor (beta chain) sequence, with context. This clonotype has a count of ten or more. What this receptor recognizes is not known. Base quality data are lacking; no much larger clone is found one base away. These data originate in a study of patients and donors after allogeneic stem cell transplantation (dated by TCRdb to 2018 to 2020). The germline V gene (reference sequence) supplies CDR1 DFQATT and CDR2 SNEGSKA. Spanning cysteine to phenylalanine, the CDR3 consists of 14 amino acids. Only the CDR3 DNA stays, 42 bases, in frame from base 1. Compared with germline, V lacks 6 bases and J lacks 3 bases; bases without a gene match: 11. Library construction relied on RT-PCR. The sequencer was a NextSeq 550. TCRdb took the public reads, trimmed them with fastp at Q25, ran MiXCR for clone calling and kept in-frame beta chains. Here each entry gathers all rows of one CDR3 protein and keeps the most common genes and DNA. This sample holds about 160,000 distinct CDR3 sequences; about 24% were observed only once. 26% of the sample is held by the ten biggest clonotypes.

The TCR sequence derives from a human donor who was either an allogeneic HSCT recipient or a stem cell or donor lymphocyte infusion donor (not recorded which). It is not recorded whose cells these are; they may come from a transplant donor. Source material: blood, either unsorted or a sorted T cell fraction (not recorded which). Recombination linked TRBV20-1 to TRBJ2-7; 7 middle bases align to TRBD2. The DNA sequence is given as TGCAGTGCACAGCGGGACGGCTTTTTCTACGAGCAGTACTTC. It codes for CSAQRDGFFYEQYF.